One sample yielded the 24 T cell receptor beta chains listed below, sequenced in a study of patients and donors after allogeneic stem cell transplantation. TCRdb reanalysed the RT-PCR reads using MiXCR and keeps one entry per CDR3 protein. Of about 150,000 distinct CDR3 sequences listed, about two fifths were seen once; the top ten hold approximately 50%. Sequencing was performed on blood, either unsorted or a sorted T cell fraction (not recorded which). The receptors shown here come from a human donor who was either an allogeneic HSCT recipient or a stem cell or donor lymphocyte infusion donor (not recorded which). It is not recorded whose cells these are; they may come from a transplant donor.

This clonotype was counted between two and nine times. This chain links TRBV12-3 or TRBV12-4 with TRBJ2-2; the D is unclear. This CDR3 is built from 16 residues. V dropped 0 bases and J dropped 6 bases, with 14 bases sitting between them. CDR3 protein: CASSLAGPTVAGELFF. The CDR3 coding sequence is TGTGCCAGCAGTTTAGCTGGGCCGACCGTGGCCGGGGAGCTGTTTTTT.

The rearrangement uses TRBV7-9 and TRBJ2-1; a weak D match, TRBD2 (6 bases). Germline V gene lookup returns CDR1 SEHNR and CDR2 FQNEAQ (reference sequence). V lost 1 base, J lost 6 bases, and 10 bases lay in between. The CDR3 has 14 amino acids. The chain's CDR3 is CASSLVLATNEQFF. Here the CDR3 DNA reads TGTGCCAGCAGCTTAGTGCTAGCGACCAATGAGCAGTTCTTC.

The sample holds one count of this clonotype. The rearrangement links TRBV28 to TRBJ2-2; 9 bases match TRBD1. Germline CDR1 and CDR2: MDHEN and SYDVKM. The CDR3 is made up of 13 amino acids. V dropped 7 bases and J dropped 5; count of bases not matched to a gene: 2. Written as DNA, the CDR3 is TGTGCCAGCAAGACAGGGGGTACCGGGGAGCTGTTTTTT. Protein product: CASKTGGTGELFF.

About this clonotype itself: This may come from a read error, since a much larger clone is one base off. The chain recombines TRBV6-5 with TRBJ1-3; the D is unclear. CDR3 size: 14 residues. The germline gives CDR1 MNHEY, CDR2 SVGAGI. In DNA, the CDR3 is TGTGCCAGCAGTTATTCCGCCTCTGGAAACAACATATATTTT. Translating it yields CASSYSASGNNIYF.

This clonotype has just one count. This rearrangement joins TRBV20-1 to TRBJ2-1; TRBD2 matches at 8 bases. The germline V gene encodes CDR1 DFQATT and CDR2 SNEGSKA (reference sequence). Unmatched junction bases numbered 10, after V lost 5 bases and J lost 4 bases. This CDR3 has 15 residues. The CDR3 nucleotides are TGCAGTGCTCCCCGGGGGGCGGGGGGATACAATGAGCAGTTCTTC. Protein: CSAPRGAGGYNEQFF.

The J gene is TRBJ2-1, the V gene TRBV5-1, with TRBD1 as a possible D gene (6 bases). Germline V gene data show CDR1 as SGHRS and CDR2 as YFSETQ. CDR3 length equals 14 residues. V lost 4 bases, J lost 7 bases, and 15 bases lay in between. DNA of the CDR3: TGCGCCAGCAGCGCATCCCAGGGGCGTAATGAGCAGTTCTTC. It is translated as CASSASQGRNEQFF.

The gene calls are TRBV5-1 and TRBJ1-1; D is ambiguous. The V and J ends lost 3 bases and 8 bases respectively, with 8 bases between them. The CDR3 is 11 residues long. Germline-derived CDR1 and CDR2 are SGHRS and YFSETQ. CDR3 sequence reads: CASSSDAEAFF. In DNA, the CDR3 is TGCGCCAGCAGCTCGGACGCCGAAGCTTTCTTT. Full variable domain (rest looked up from reference TRBV5-1 and TRBJ1-1): KAGVTQTPRYLIKTRGQQVTLSCSPISGHRSVSWYQQTPGQGLQFLFEYFSETQRNKGNFPGRFSGRQFSNSRSEMNVSTLELGDSALYLCASSSDAEAFFGQGTRLTVV.

This chain joins TRBV21-1 and TRBJ2-2; the listed D gene, TRBD1, was not tested against the DNA. TRBV21-1 is labeled a pseudogene. The CDR3 is 15 residues long. In DNA form, the CDR3 reads TGTGCCAGCAGCAAAGCGGAACAGGCCCCCGGGGAGCTGTTTTTT. This codes for CASSKAEQAPGELFF.

The chain is built from TRBV9 and TRBJ1-1; weak D call: TRBD1 (5 bases). The ends were cut back, 0 bases at V and 4 bases at J, with 13 bases in the middle. The CDR3 sequence is 15 residues long. CDR1 and CDR2 (germline): SGDLS, YYNGEE. The DNA of the CDR3 is TGTGCCAGCAGCGTAGTAGGGGATGGGGGCACTGAAGCTTTCTTT. Translated: CASSVVGDGGTEAFF. The variable domain in full, with the rest retrieved from reference TRBV9 and TRBJ1-1, is DSGVTQTPKHLITATGQRVTLRCSPRSGDLSVYWYQQSLDQGLQFLIQYYNGEERAKGNILERFSAQQFPDLHSELNLSSLELGDSALYFCASSVVGDGGTEAFFGQGTRLTVV.

This clonotype was seen only once. This sequence joins TRBV27 and TRBJ1-2, with 8 bases aligning to TRBD1. The CDR3 is made up of 16 amino acids. CDR1 is MNHEY, CDR2 SMNVEV, per germline (reference sequence). The junction had 9 bases not matched to a gene; V was cut back by 4 bases and J by 2 bases. As DNA, the CDR3 is TGTGCCAGCAGTTCCCTCCTGGGACAGGCAAACTATGGCTACACCTTC. It codes for CASSSLLGQANYGYTF.

This chain joins TRBV6-5 and TRBJ2-7; 8 bases are shared with TRBD1. The CDR3 totals 15 residues. Trimming took 5 bases from V and 3 from J; bases not matched to a gene: 9. CDR1 is MNHEY, CDR2 SVGAGI, per germline. The DNA for the CDR3 is TGTGCCAGCAGTCATGTTCGGACAGGGTTCTACGAGCAGTACGTC. Translation gives CASSHVRTGFYEQYV.

This chain connects TRBV10-3 to TRBJ1-6; no clear D gene. V lost 10 bases to trimming and J lost 0 bases, with 10 bases between them. This CDR3 comprises 14 residues. Germline CDR1 and CDR2: ENHRY and SYGVKD. In nucleotides, the CDR3 is TGTGCCACCGCCCCGGTCTCCTATAATTCACCCCTCCACTTT. This sequence encodes CATAPVSYNSPLHF.

At least ten counts were recorded for this clonotype. The rearrangement joins TRBV12-3 or TRBV12-4 to TRBJ1-2; D unresolved. The CDR3 totals 8 residues. Trimming stripped 7 bases from V and 6 bases from J, with 0 bases between. The CDR3 region is CASNGYTF. For the CDR3, the DNA is TGTGCCAGCAATGGCTACACCTTC.

CDR3 amino acids: CASRPGFRGRDSPLHF. The CDR3 nucleotides read TGTGCCAGCAGACCGGGGTTCAGGGGGCGCGATTCACCCCTCCACTTT. The V gene is TRBV27, the J gene TRBJ1-6, with 8 bases matching TRBD1. CDR3 length equals 16 residues. Looked up from germline, CDR1 is MNHEY and CDR2 is SMNVEV (reference sequence). The V and J ends lost 6 bases and 8 bases, in that order; junction bases with no gene match: 12.

This clonotype has a handful of counts. CDR3 sequence reads: CASRFGGGTEAFF. The CDR3 DNA is TGCGCCAGCAGATTTGGCGGGGGGACTGAAGCTTTCTTT. This chain uses TRBV5-1 with TRBJ1-1; D possibly corresponds to TRBD1 (5 bases). This CDR3 comprises 13 residues. The germline gives CDR1 SGHRS, CDR2 YFSETQ. Trimming cost V 5 bases and J 5 bases, with 13 bases left between them.

The genes are TRBV20-1 and TRBJ1-2; D call uncertain. This CDR3 contains 15 residues. Germline V gene lookup returns CDR1 DFQATT and CDR2 SNEGSKA (reference sequence). Trimming removed 0 bases at V and 2 bases at J, with 13 bases between. CDR3 sequence (DNA): TGCAGTGCTAGAGATTCCCAGTGGAAAAACTATGGCTACACCTTC. Translated: CSARDSQWKNYGYTF.

This rearrangement joins TRBV9 to TRBJ2-3, with unresolved D. CDR1 SGDLS and CDR2 YYNGEE come from the germline V gene. The CDR3 length is 12 residues. V was shortened by 0 bases and J by 6 bases, with 5 bases between the two germline ends. The CDR3 region has the DNA TGTGCCAGCAGCGTAGGTGCGGATACGCAGTATTTT. It yields the protein CASSVGADTQYF.

The chain is built from TRBV12-3 or TRBV12-4 and TRBJ1-1; TRBD1 agrees at 8 bases. With V trimmed by 5 bases and J by 5 bases, 10 bases remained unmatched. The CDR3 is 15 amino acids. For the CDR3, the DNA is TGTGCCAGCAGTCCTAAAACAGGGGGTTGGACTGAAGCTTTCTTT. It translates to CASSPKTGGWTEAFF.

The chain joins TRBV12-3 or TRBV12-4 to TRBJ1-6; tentatively, D is TRBD1 (5 bases). This CDR3 spans 14 amino acids. V shed 3 bases and J shed 6 bases, with 9 bases lying between them. The CDR3 here is CASSLGPSNSPLHF. The CDR3 region has the DNA TGTGCCAGCAGTTTGGGACCCAGTAATTCACCCCTCCACTTT.

This clonotype was observed at least ten times. The genes are TRBV6-5 and TRBJ1-2, with a possible D match to TRBD1 (6 bases). V lost 8 bases and J lost 2, with 15 bases in between. In germline, CDR1 is MNHEY, CDR2 SVGAGI. The CDR3 contains 14 residues. CDR3 nucleotides: TGTGCCAGCCGGGGGGGGGGCACAAACTATGGCTACACCTTC. This encodes CASRGGGTNYGYTF.

The chain employs TRBV5-6 and TRBJ1-2; possible D gene TRBD1, 6 bases. This CDR3 region has 16 residues. The V gene lost 4 bases and the J gene lost 4 bases, with 20 bases spanning the gap. Germline V lookup: CDR1 SGHDT, CDR2 YYEEEE. The CDR3 here is CASSNNRAPVFYGYTF. CDR3 coding DNA: TGTGCCAGCAGCAACAACAGGGCCCCCGTATTCTATGGCTACACCTTC.

This chain joins TRBV10-3 and TRBJ2-3; 7 positions agree with TRBD2. Trimming removed 10 bases from V and 3 bases from J; junction bases left unmatched: 7. CDR1 is ENHRY and CDR2 is SYGVKD in the germline V gene. The CDR3 contains 13 residues. This chain's CDR3 is CANKREGTDTQYF. The DNA of the CDR3 is TGTGCCAACAAGCGGGAAGGGACAGATACGCAGTATTTT.

Written as DNA, the CDR3 is TGTGCCAGCAGTGAAAGCAGGTCGAATAATTCACCCCTCCACTTT. Translated, it gives CASSESRSNNSPLHF. The chain carries TRBV6-1 and TRBJ1-6; D remains ambiguous. V gave up 2 bases and J gave up 5 bases, with 10 bases separating them. Per the germline V gene, CDR1 is MNHNS and CDR2 is SASEGT. The CDR3 is 15 residues long.

This clonotype has more than one count but fewer than ten. The chain joins TRBV6-5 to TRBJ2-5, with no clear D. The CDR3 is made up of 15 amino acids. Trimming left V 0 bases short and J 1 base short, with 9 bases between. Looked up from germline, CDR1 is MNHEY and CDR2 is SVGAGI. The CDR3 spells CASSYSRTFQETQYF. The CDR3 region has the DNA TGTGCCAGCAGTTACTCGCGGACCTTCCAAGAGACCCAGTACTTC.